Following are 2 T cell receptor beta chains from one sample sequenced in a study of shared clonotypes between healthy human individuals (TCRdb year 2020). To prepare the library, the immunoSEQ multiplex PCR assay was applied. In TCRdb, the immuneACCESS table is reduced to in-frame sequences with V and J assigned. These tables do not hold every clone; where another copy was compared, an unresolved V gene accounts for under half, and the others remain unexplained. The sample includes about 1 million clones, with around 74% observed a single time. The ten most abundant clones make up approximately 1.5% of the sample. The specimen was memory CD4+ T cells sorted from blood. The intended sense of this specimen's cell subset or site label: CD45RA-negative fraction. The receptors stem from a man younger than 35 in good health.

This clone has a handful of counts. The CDR3: CASSSTSWGETQYF. DNA of the CDR3: TGTGCCAGCAGCTCGACTAGTTGGGGCGAGACCCAGTACTTC. V and J are TRBV2 and TRBJ2-5, with a weak D call TRBD2 (6 bases). The germline CDR1 and CDR2 sequences are SNHLY and FYNNEI. The CDR3 is 14 amino acids. V lost 6 bases and J 5 bases, leaving 16 bases between the germline ends.

V gene TRBV5-1 combines with J gene TRBJ1-5; TRBD1 aligns across 8 bases. Trimming removed 3 bases from V and 5 bases from J; junction bases left unmatched: 4. Per germline, CDR1 SGHRS and CDR2 YFSETQ. This CDR3 contains 14 residues. Written as DNA, the CDR3 is TGCGCCAGCAGCTCCGGACAGGGCGATCAGCCCCAGCATTTT. Amino acids: CASSSGQGDQPQHF.